What follows are 13 T cell receptor beta chains derived from one specimen sequenced in a study of T cell repertoires in cytomegalovirus infection. Their recognized antigens are unknown. From the reads, TCRdb called clonotypes with MiXCR, one entry per CDR3 protein. Counted here are approximately 500,000 distinct CDR3 sequences, roughly a third occurring once; the ten biggest clones make up roughly 16%. The material sequenced was cultured PBMCs, taken from culture after CMV antigen stimulation. The receptor set was obtained from a human donor in good health (CMV status not recorded). Some clones in this sample may be carry-over from other donors' samples.

This clonotype came up a few times. This chain connects TRBV29-1 to TRBJ2-1, with TRBD2 as a possible D gene (5 bases). The ends were cut back, 7 bases at V and 5 bases at J, with 18 bases in the middle. This CDR3 comprises 14 residues. CDR1 and CDR2 (germline): SQVTM, ANQGSEA. The CDR3 here is CSASRLAKNNEQFF. For the CDR3, the DNA is TGCAGCGCATCACGTCTAGCCAAAAACAATGAGCAGTTCTTC.

The rearrangement uses TRBV7-6 and TRBJ2-6; D perhaps matches TRBD1 (6 bases). V was trimmed by 2 bases and J by 0 bases, leaving 14 bases between them. CDR1 is SGHVS and CDR2 is FNYEAQ in the germline V gene. This CDR3 comprises 18 residues. The CDR3 bases are TGTGCCAGCAGCTTAACATGGGGACAAGCCTCTGGGGCCAACGTCCTGACTTTC. Its protein is CASSLTWGQASGANVLTF.

The rearrangement joins TRBV6-2 or TRBV6-3 to TRBJ1-2; unclear D gene. The germline gives CDR1 MNHEY, CDR2 SVGEGT. Trimming removed 0 bases at V and 8 bases at J, with 13 bases between. This CDR3 has 14 amino acids. As DNA, the CDR3 is TGTGCCAGCAGTTACTCGCAGCTCCGGGGAGGCTACACCTTC. Residues: CASSYSQLRGGYTF.

The V and J genes are TRBV6-8 and TRBJ2-7; D may match TRBD1 or TRBD2 (5 bases each). There are 11 residues in the CDR3. The V gene's germline CDR1 is MNHGY and CDR2 SAAAGT. V was trimmed by 7 bases and J by 6 bases, leaving 10 bases between them. CDR3 protein: CASNSGGEQYF. The CDR3 DNA reads TGTGCCAGCAATAGTGGGGGCGAGCAGTACTTC.

This clonotype was seen once. The rearrangement joins TRBV5-4 to TRBJ1-6; 9 nucleotides align to TRBD1. CDR1 SGHNT and CDR2 YYREEE come from the germline V gene (reference sequence). This CDR3 has 13 residues. The V segment lost 5 bases and the J segment 9 bases; nucleotides outside the gene matches: 3. The CDR3 region has the DNA TGTGCCAGCAGGGGACAGGGAGGTTCACCCCTCCACTTT. Its protein is CASRGQGGSPLHF.

This clonotype has just one count. The genes are TRBV2 and TRBJ1-2; unclear D gene. V was trimmed by 7 bases and J by 4 bases, leaving 13 bases between them. CDR1 and CDR2 (germline): SNHLY, FYNNEI. CDR3 length: 13 amino acids. The CDR3 DNA sequence: TGTGCCAGCACCCAAATCATGGGCTATGGCTACACCTTC. Protein product: CASTQIMGYGYTF.

This clonotype has a handful of counts. This chain uses TRBV11-3 with TRBJ1-2; D gene unclear. Trimming shortened V by 5 bases and J by 4 bases, and 8 bases separated the two germline ends. Germline CDR1 and CDR2: SGHNT and YENEEA. The CDR3 is 12 residues long. CDR3 DNA sequence: TGTGCCAGCAGCATGGCCATCTATGGCTACACCTTC. It encodes CASSMAIYGYTF.

The chain uses TRBV19 and TRBJ1-5; D is ambiguous. From germline, CDR1 is LNHDA and CDR2 SQIVND (reference sequence). Deletions cut 5 bases from V and 0 bases from J, with 17 bases between. The CDR3 runs to 17 residues. CDR3 amino acids: CASSLALSEYSNQPQHF. CDR3 DNA sequence: TGTGCCAGTAGTCTAGCCCTTTCGGAGTATAGCAATCAGCCCCAGCATTTT.

The V gene is TRBV19, the J gene TRBJ1-3; a weak D match, TRBD1 (5 bases). Per the germline V gene, CDR1 is LNHDA and CDR2 is SQIVND (reference sequence). The V gene lost 3 bases and the J gene lost 5 bases, with 8 bases spanning the gap. The CDR3 runs 13 residues. The CDR3 region is CASSIDRRNTIYF. The CDR3 DNA reads as TGTGCCAGTAGTATCGACAGAAGAAACACCATATATTTT.

The chain carries TRBV20-1 and TRBJ2-1, with 8 bases aligning to TRBD2. Looked up from germline, CDR1 is DFQATT and CDR2 is SNEGSKA (reference sequence). The length of the CDR3 is 13 residues. The ends lost 3 bases at V and 6 bases at J; junction bases unmatched: 4. CDR3 amino acids: CSASPGGFNEQFF. CDR3 sequence (DNA): TGCAGTGCTAGCCCGGGGGGGTTCAATGAGCAGTTCTTC.

V gene TRBV18 combines with J gene TRBJ1-2; possibly TRBD1 for D (5 bases). Germline V gene data show CDR1 as KGHSH and CDR2 as LQKENI. CDR3 size: 14 residues. V was cut by 8 bases and J by 3 bases, with 16 bases left in between. DNA of the CDR3: TGTGCCAGCCAAGGATCCAGGGAGGACTATGGCTACACCTTC. It is translated as CASQGSREDYGYTF. The variable domain in full, with the rest retrieved from reference TRBV18 and TRBJ1-2, is NAGVMQNPRHLVRRRGQEARLRCSPMKGHSHVYWYRQLPEEGLKFMVYLQKENIIDESGMPKERFSAEFPKEGPSILRIQQVVRGDSAAYFCASQGSREDYGYTFGSGTRLTVV.

This clonotype occurred once. The V gene is TRBV2, the J gene TRBJ2-5, with TRBD2 matching over 9 bases. This CDR3 has 15 amino acids. In germline, CDR1 is SNHLY, CDR2 FYNNEI. The J segment lost 2 bases and the V segment lost 7 bases, leaving 8 bases of the junction unmatched. The CDR3 is CASTFSGSRQETQYF. The CDR3, as DNA: TGTGCCAGCACCTTTAGCGGGAGTAGGCAAGAGACCCAGTACTTC.

The V gene is TRBV14, the J gene TRBJ1-4; D gene ambiguous. Germline V gene lookup returns CDR1 SGHDN and CDR2 FVKESK. The CDR3 is 13 residues long. Trimming shortened V by 3 bases and J by 11 bases, and 13 bases separated the two germline ends. As DNA, the CDR3 is TGTGCCAGCAGCCATGGCCAGCTAAGGAAACTGTTTTTT. Translation: CASSHGQLRKLFF.